This TCR beta chain was obtained from a study of T-cell reconstitution after alpha-beta-depleted transplantation in children. Overall study results and limits: A year post-transplant, T-cell counts and diversity derived mostly from newly produced T cells.

The TCRbeta library was prepared with unique molecular identifiers. TCRdb processed the PCR reads anew with MiXCR; each CDR3 protein has one entry. The profile shows about 250,000 distinct CDR3 sequences, more than 20% of them singletons. To note about this clonotype: Its antigen remains unknown.

Germline CDR1 and CDR2: SGHDN and FVKESK. The CDR3 runs to 16 residues. V lost 5 bases, J lost 2 bases, and 17 bases lay in between. The source is a female patient aged 2-9 years who had a stem cell transplant for congenital amegakaryocytic thrombocytopenia, so the T cells may come from the graft donor. This chain uses TRBV14 with TRBJ2-3; D gene uncertain. The sample here was PBMCs, mostly from graft donor cells, taken 360 days after TCRalphabeta/CD19-depleted stem cell transplant. CDR3 nucleotides: TGTGCCAGCAGCAGAGAGCCGGACCCCTCCACAGATACGCAGTATTTT. Amino acid sequence: CASSREPDPSTDTQYF.